The clone carrying this T cell receptor (beta chain) was detected ten times or more. V was pared by 6 bases and J by 3 bases, with 4 bases of the junction left unmatched. There are 15 residues in the CDR3. CDR1 MNHNY and CDR2 SVGAGI come from the germline V gene (reference sequence). These data are taken from a study of T-cell reconstitution after alpha-beta-depleted transplantation in children. Construction of the TCRbeta library involved unique molecular identifiers. TCRdb independently ran MiXCR on the PCR reads; one entry per CDR3 protein. The repertoire consists of 640,000 or so distinct CDR3 sequences, with approximately 15% occurring once and the leading ten covering about 1.1%.

The clonotype originates from a human donor who donated a stem cell graft to a child with acute myeloid leukemia. This sequence joins TRBV6-6 and TRBJ2-3, with TRBD2 matching 12 bases. The sequenced sample was PBMCs from the stem cell graft donor, obtained from the stem cell graft. CDR3 DNA sequence: TGTGCCAGCAGGCAAACTAGCGGGGGGACAGATACGCAGTATTTT. This sequence encodes CASRQTSGGTDTQYF.